These 9 T cell receptor beta chains originate from one sample sequenced in a study of blood T cell repertoires in COVID-19. The repertoire was sequenced with immunoSEQ multiplex PCR; TCRdb's copy has only in-frame clones and lacks some. This sample has around 200,000 clones; roughly 87% occur once, and the top ten carry approximately 2.3%. Sequencing input: PBMCs or T cells enriched from blood (not recorded which). The receptors shown here come from a woman in her thirties or forties with acute COVID-19.

This clone was seen more than once but under ten times. This chain connects TRBV15 to TRBJ1-2; D possibly corresponds to TRBD1 (5 bases). Germline V gene data show CDR1 as LNHNV and CDR2 as YYDKDF (reference sequence). Trimming took off 2 bases at V and 6 bases at J, with 13 bases between the two ends. The CDR3 extends over 14 amino acids. The CDR3 loop reads CATSRNQQDNGYTF. The DNA of the CDR3 is TGTGCCACCAGCAGAAATCAACAGGATAATGGCTACACCTTC.

The V call is TRBV28, the J call TRBJ2-4, with TRBD1 identical over 10 bases. The CDR3 runs 15 residues. J was trimmed by 3 bases and V by 6 bases; bases with no gene match: 5. Germline loops: CDR1 MDHEN, CDR2 SYDVKM. CDR3 DNA: TGTGCCAGCAGGGGGACAGGGGAAGGCAAAAACATTCAGTACTTC. As protein: CASRGTGEGKNIQYF.

The V call is TRBV6-6, the J call TRBJ2-3; D unresolved. Germline CDR1 and CDR2: MNHNY and SVGAGI (reference sequence). The length of the CDR3 is 13 residues. V lost 2 bases, J lost 5 bases, and 8 bases lay in between. In DNA, the CDR3 is TGTGCCAGCAGTTACACGCGAGAAGATACGCAGTATTTT. The encoded protein is CASSYTREDTQYF.

The chain employs TRBV30 and TRBJ2-7; the match to TRBD1 covers 7 bases. The CDR3 totals 14 residues. The germline V gene has CDR1 GTSNPN and CDR2 SVGIG (reference sequence). The trim removed 5 bases at V and 2 bases at J, leaving 9 bases unmatched. DNA of the CDR3: TGTGCCTGGCTAGAGACAGGGTACCCCTACGAGCAGTACTTC. It yields the protein CAWLETGYPYEQYF.

The CDR3 sequence is CASSKVRALPYF. The CDR3 DNA is TGTGCCAGCAGCAAAGTACGAGCTTTGCCGTACTTC. The chain is built from TRBV21-1 and TRBJ2-7; TRBD2, as called in the table, went unchecked against the DNA. TRBV21-1 is flagged as a pseudogene. The CDR3 extends over 12 amino acids.

The chain couples TRBV7-9 to TRBJ1-1; unclear D gene. V gave up 5 bases and J gave up 8 bases, with 9 bases separating them. CDR3 size: 11 residues. CDR1 is SEHNR, CDR2 FQNEAQ, per germline (reference sequence). CDR3: CASSPGSEAFF. CDR3 coding DNA: TGTGCCAGCAGCCCCGGGAGCGAAGCTTTCTTT.

The rearrangement joins TRBV4-1 to TRBJ2-3; the D gene is possibly TRBD2 (5 bases). Trimming removed 1 base at V and 1 base at J, with 9 bases between. Germline values: CDR1 MGHRA, CDR2 YSYEKL. The CDR3 totals 15 residues. CDR3 DNA: TGCGCCAGCAGCCAAGTGAGAGGGCGCACAGATACGCAGTATTTT. Protein sequence: CASSQVRGRTDTQYF.

V is TRBV5-1 and J is TRBJ2-1; 7 bases line up with TRBD2. The CDR3 length is 12 residues. Per germline, CDR1 SGHRS and CDR2 YFSETQ. With 4 bases clipped from V and 10 bases from J, the junction kept 5 bases outside the gene matches. Here the CDR3 DNA reads TGCGCCAGCAGCCCACTGGGGGGGGAGCAGTTCTTC. It encodes CASSPLGGEQFF.

The rearrangement uses TRBV19 and TRBJ2-2; 7 bases are shared with TRBD2. Germline lookup yields CDR1 LNHDA and CDR2 SQIVND (reference sequence). V gave up 11 bases and J gave up 1 base; unmatched junction bases: 4. The CDR3 runs to 13 residues. CDR3: CAAREENTGELFF. CDR3 DNA: TGTGCCGCCCGGGAGGAGAACACCGGGGAGCTGTTTTTT.